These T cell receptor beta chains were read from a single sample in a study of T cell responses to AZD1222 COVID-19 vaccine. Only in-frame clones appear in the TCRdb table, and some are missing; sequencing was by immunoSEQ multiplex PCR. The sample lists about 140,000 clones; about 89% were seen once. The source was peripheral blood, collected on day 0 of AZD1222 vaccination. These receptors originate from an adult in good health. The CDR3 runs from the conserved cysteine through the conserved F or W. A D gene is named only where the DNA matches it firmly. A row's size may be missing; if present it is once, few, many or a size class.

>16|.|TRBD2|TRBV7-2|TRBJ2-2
TGTGCCAGCAGCATACTAGCGGGGGGGAGCACCGGGGAGCTGTTTTTT
CASSILAGGSTGELFF
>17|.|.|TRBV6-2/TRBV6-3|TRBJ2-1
TGTGCCAGCAGTTACCACGACATAGGGGGACTATACAATGAGCAGTTCTTC
CASSYHDIGGLYNEQFF
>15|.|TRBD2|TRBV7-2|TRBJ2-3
TGTGCCAGCAGCTGGACTAGCGGGAGCACAGATACGCAGTATTTT
CASSWTSGSTDTQYF
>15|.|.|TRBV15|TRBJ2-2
TGTGCCACCAGAAGCCCAGGGGAAGAGGCCGGGGAGCTGTTTTTT
CATRSPGEEAGELFF
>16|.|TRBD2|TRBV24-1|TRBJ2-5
TGTGCCACCAGTGATGCAGGGACTAGCGAACAAGAGACCCAGTACTTC
CATSDAGTSEQETQYF
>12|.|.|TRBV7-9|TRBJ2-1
TGTGCCAGCTCCCCAACGAGTCTTGAGCAGTTCTTC
CASSPTSLEQFF
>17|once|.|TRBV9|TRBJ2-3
TGTGCCAGCAGCGCCGGAGGAGGGGAGGAGGGGACAGATACGCAGTATTTT
CASSAGGGEEGTDTQYF
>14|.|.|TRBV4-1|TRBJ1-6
TGCGCCAGCAGCCAAGCGGAAGGGTGGTCACCCCTCCACTTT
CASSQAEGWSPLHF
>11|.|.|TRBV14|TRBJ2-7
TGTGCCAGCAGCCAAGCCTACGAGCAGTACTTC
CASSQAYEQYF
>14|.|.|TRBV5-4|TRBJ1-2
TGTGCCAGCAGCTACGGGGATAGTTACTATGGCTACACCTTC
CASSYGDSYYGYTF
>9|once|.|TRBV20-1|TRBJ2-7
TGCAGCGCGAACAACGAGCAGTACTTC
CSANNEQYF
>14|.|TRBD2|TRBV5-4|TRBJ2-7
TGTGCCAGCAGCGCGGGACTAGCTCACCACGAGCAGTACTTC
CASSAGLAHHEQYF
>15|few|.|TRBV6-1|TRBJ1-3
TGTGCCAGCAGTGAAGCGCCAAGCTCTGGAAACACCATATATTTT
CASSEAPSSGNTIYF
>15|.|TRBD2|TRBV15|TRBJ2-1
TGTGCCACCAGCTTCTCTAGCGGGAGTGGTAATGAGCAGTTCTTC
CATSFSSGSGNEQFF
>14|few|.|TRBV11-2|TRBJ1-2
TGTGCCAGCAGCTTAGGCGGCAGCCTCTATGGCTACACCTTC
CASSLGGSLYGYTF
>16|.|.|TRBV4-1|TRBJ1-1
TGCGCCAGCAGCCAGCGCGGGGCGGGGAAAGACACTGAAGCTTTCTTT
CASSQRGAGKDTEAFF
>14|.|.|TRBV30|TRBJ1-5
TGTGCCTGGAGCTCGGGCGGAAGACATCAGCCCCAGCATTTT
CAWSSGGRHQPQHF
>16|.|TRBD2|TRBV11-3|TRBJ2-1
TGTGCCAGCAGCCCGGGGGCAGCGGGAGGGGTCAATGAGCAGTTCTTC
CASSPGAAGGVNEQFF
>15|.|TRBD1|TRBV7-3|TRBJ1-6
TGTGCCAGCAGCCCTTCAGGGGGTGGGGCTTACTCGCTCCACTTT
CASSPSGGGAYSLHF
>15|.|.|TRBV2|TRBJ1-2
TGTGCCAGCAGCGTAGAACGGGGAGCTAACTATGGCTACACCTTC
CASSVERGANYGYTF
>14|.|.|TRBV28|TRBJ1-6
TGTGCCAGCAGTTTAATGGACTTTAATTCACCCCTCCACTTT
CASSLMDFNSPLHF
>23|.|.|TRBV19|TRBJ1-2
TGTGCCAGTAGCACTCCCGACCGGTGGGTTCACGAAATCCAGGGCCGTAGAGACTATGGCTACACCTTC
CASSTPDRWVHEIQGRRDYGYTF
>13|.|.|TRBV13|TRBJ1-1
TGTGCCACCATTCAAAGCGGGGTCACTGAAGCTTTCTTT
CATIQSGVTEAFF
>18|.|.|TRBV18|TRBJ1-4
TGTGCCAGCTCACCTAACACGGCAAGGGTTAGAACTAATGAAAAACTGTTTTTT
CASSPNTARVRTNEKLFF
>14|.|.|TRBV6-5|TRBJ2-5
TGTGCCAGTGGACCATTATCGTACCAAGAGACCCAGTACTTC
CASGPLSYQETQYF
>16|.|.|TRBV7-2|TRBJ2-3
TGTGCCAGCAGCTTAGCCGGGACCGGTTACACAGATACGCAGTATTTT
CASSLAGTGYTDTQYF
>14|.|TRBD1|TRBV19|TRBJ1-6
TGTGCCAGCCTTTCCCGGGACAGAAACTCACCCCTCCACTTT
CASLSRDRNSPLHF
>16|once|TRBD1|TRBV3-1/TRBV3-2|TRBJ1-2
TGTGCCAGCAGCCAATACTTGGACAGGGCAGGCTATGGCTACACCTTC
CASSQYLDRAGYGYTF
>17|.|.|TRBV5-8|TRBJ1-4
TGTGCCAGCAGGCCCGCGATAGGGGACCCTTCGAATGAAAAACTGTTTTTT
CASRPAIGDPSNEKLFF
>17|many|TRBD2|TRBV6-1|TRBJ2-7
TGTGCCAGCAGTGAAACCCCTGGGTCTAGCGGGACCTACGAGCAGTACTTC
CASSETPGSSGTYEQYF
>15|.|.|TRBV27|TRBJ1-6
TGTGCCAGCAGTTTATCGGCCCGGCCCAATTCACCCCTCCACTTT
CASSLSARPNSPLHF
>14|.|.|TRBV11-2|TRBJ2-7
TGTGCCAGCAGCTCCGGGGGGCGGTCCTACGAGCAGTACTTC
CASSSGGRSYEQYF
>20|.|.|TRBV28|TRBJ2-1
TGTGCCAGCAGTTTATGGTGGTACAGGGTACCTCTACTACTTCGCAATGAGCAGTTCTTC
CASSLWWYRVPLLLRNEQFF
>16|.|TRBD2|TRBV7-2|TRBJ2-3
TGTGCCAGCAGCTTAAAGGGGACTAGCGGCACAGATACGCAGTATTTT
CASSLKGTSGTDTQYF
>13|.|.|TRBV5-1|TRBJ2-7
TGCGCCATCCCCGTCTCCGGAGGGTACGAGCAGTACTTC
CAIPVSGGYEQYF
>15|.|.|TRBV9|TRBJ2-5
TGTGCCAGCAGCGTAGGGTTCGGGGCGGTAAAGACCCAGTACTTC
CASSVGFGAVKTQYF
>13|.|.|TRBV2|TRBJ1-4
TGTGCCAGCCGGGGGCCGGGAAATGAAAAACTGTTTTTT
CASRGPGNEKLFF
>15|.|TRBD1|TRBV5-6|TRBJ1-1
TGTGCCAGCAGCTGGTGGGCAGGGGGCAATACTGAAGCTTTCTTT
CASSWWAGGNTEAFF
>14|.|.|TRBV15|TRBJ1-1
TGTGCCACCAGTTTCGGAGCCCCCAACACTGAAGCTTTCTTT
CATSFGAPNTEAFF
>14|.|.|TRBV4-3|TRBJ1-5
TGCGCCAGCAGCCAAGATATTTCAGGGCAGCCCCAGCATTTT
CASSQDISGQPQHF
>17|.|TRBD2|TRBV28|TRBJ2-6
TGTGCCAGCAGCCAGGTCCTCGGGGGGGCGGGGGCCAACGTCCTGACTTTC
CASSQVLGGAGANVLTF
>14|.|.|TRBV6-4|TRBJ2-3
TGTGCCAGCAGTGAATCGGATAGCACAGATACGCAGTATTTT
CASSESDSTDTQYF
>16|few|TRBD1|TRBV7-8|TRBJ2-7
TGTGCCACCAGTATACGGCCGGGACAGGGAAGGTCCGAGCAGTACTTC
CATSIRPGQGRSEQYF
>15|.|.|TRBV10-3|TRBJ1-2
TGTGCCACGCGGACCGGAACAGGTGCCGACTATGGCTACACCTTC
CATRTGTGADYGYTF
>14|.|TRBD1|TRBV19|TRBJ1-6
TGTGCCAGTAGCACAACAGGGGGGAATTCACCCCTCCACTTT
CASSTTGGNSPLHF